This T cell receptor (beta chain) was recorded in a study of shared clonotypes between healthy human individuals (dated by TCRdb to about 2020). About the investigation overall: Two women and three men aged 18 to 49 years were included in the cohort. For each donor, CD4 naive and CD4 memory were each run on three plates, CD8 naive on two plates, and CD8 memory on one plate. The study deeply sequenced blood TCR repertoires of about 5 healthy adults to estimate repertoire size and the extent of clonotype sharing between individuals. Different laboratories and diverse techniques were used to prepare libraries and sequence TCR repertoires, to increase sequencing depth and limit assay-specific biases. Per donor, leukapheresis produced somewhere between about 0.9 and 9.5 billion PBMCs. Study-level results and caveats: Sampling was restricted to blood, and TCR repertoires in tissue are likely to differ from TCR repertoires in blood. Compared with non-shared clonotypes, the clonotypes found in all four sorted-subset donors had higher generation probabilities. About 4.5% of naive CD4, 3% to 3.5% of naive CD8, roughly 2.5% of memory CD4, and 0.35% to 0.5% of memory CD8 clonotypes were shared across a few donors. Estimated clonotype richness was generally larger for naive than for memory subsets. Incomplete sequencing was indicated by rarefaction of sorted-subset datasets, despite the large sequencing depth. Pairwise subsampling indicated that sequencing depth was expected to affect the degree of clonotype sharing among donors. Because the study included a small number of donors, the genetic and exposure-history diversity represented was limited.

TCR CDR3 regions were amplified from genomic DNA by multiplex PCR using the deep immunoSEQ assay. Genomic DNA extracted from each cell subset was distributed evenly over all wells of several immunoSEQ 96-well plates, and each plate served as one replicate. For sorted subsets, each replicate PCR was loaded with approximately 0.2 ug genomic DNA, equivalent to approximately 33,000 T cell genomes. The purified libraries were quantified using a Qubit 3.0 fluorometer, sized with a Bioanalyzer 2100, and then quantified again using the KAPA Library Quantification kit. Every immunoSEQ 96-well plate was sequenced on a separate single-read 150-cycle Illumina NextSeq 550 flow cell. From the authors' description of their analysis: Because only junctional sequences without quality scores were contained in the immunoSEQ output, filtering matching that applied to full-length reads could not be performed. Sequences were annotated with PyIR, a Python wrapper for IgBLAST v1.9, and V/J genes and CDR3 were assigned using IMGT germline references. Reads with weak V/J assignments (E-value above 1e-6), missing CDR3, stop codons, out-of-frame junctions, or ambiguous translated residues were removed. V3J clonotypes were defined as sequences sharing an identical inferred V gene, J gene, and CDR3 amino acid sequence. To compute the percentage overlap between repertoires, the number of shared unique clonotypes was divided by the size of the smaller repertoire. Richness of each repertoire was evaluated using RTK rarefaction, the Chao1 estimator, and Recon v2.1 estimates of unobserved clonotypes. Generation probabilities for all TCRbeta clonotypes obtained by the gDNA method from a handful of donors were computed using OLGA. TCRdb carries this immuneACCESS record with in-frame sequences only. Its versions omit some clonotypes, under half of them owing to an unresolved V gene in the studies checked, with the rest unexplained. The V and J calls and the clone size are those of that table, but D and trimming were determined from the DNA. This sample has 980,000 or so clones in its table, and about 80% of those were observed once. Approximately 1.5% of the sample belongs to the ten largest clones.

For CDR1 and CDR2, the germline V gene (reference sequence) lists LNHDA and SQIVND. Spanning cysteine to phenylalanine, the CDR3 consists of 14 amino acids. Only CDR3 DNA is held: 42 bases, read in frame from base 1. V and J lose 7 bases and 14 bases, and a span of 21 bases separates them. Note on this clone: It lacks a known antigen. Per-nucleotide qualities are absent, and no much larger clonotype sits a single base away.

Donors were healthy HIV-negative adults with no recently reported acute infections or vaccinations. Every donor was a Caucasian adult living in Nashville, Tennessee, USA. CD4+ T cells were enriched through magnetic negative selection, after which naive cells were positively selected on CD45RA and the remaining negative fraction served as the memory subset. Blood was collected by leukapheresis, and PBMCs were isolated by Ficoll-Histopaque density gradient centrifugation and then cryopreserved in liquid nitrogen vapor phase. Purity and quantity of every magnetically sorted T cell population were checked by analytical flow cytometry. From each sorted fraction, genomic DNA was isolated and quantified by UV absorbance on a Nanodrop 2000c.

Specimen: memory CD4+ T cells sorted from blood. The cell subset or site label for this specimen denotes: CD45RA-negative fraction. The chain was built from TRBV19 and TRBJ1-6, with the D gene too uncertain to name. The receptor comes from a man younger than 35 in good health. The bases read TGTGCCAGTACCACTTCATCTCAGCGGACTACCCTCCACTTT. This codes for CASTTSSQRTTLHF.